Listed below are T cell receptor beta chains from one sample, sequenced in a study of shared clonotypes between healthy human individuals. Clones were sequenced by immunoSEQ multiplex PCR, and TCRdb holds only the in-frame ones, with some missing. The sample consists of around 2.5 million clones, approximately 93% of them appearing once. Sequencing used naive CD4+ T cells from PBMCs. The receptors here all came from a man younger than 35 in good health. Some clones in this sample may be carry-over from other donors' samples. Both conserved end residues are trimmed from each CDR3. Fields, in order: CDR3 length, V gene, CDR3 protein.

>11|TRBV7-9
ASSLGQQTEAF
>12|TRBV5-1
ASSFFFGYNEQF
>14|TRBV30
ATRPHGLAGGGEQF
>15|TRBV27
ASSAGTVTANTGELF
>12|TRBV28
ASSPGGNTGELF
>12|TRBV5-1
ASSPPAVNTEAF
>10|TRBV4-3
ASSSLTDTQY
>12|TRBV5-4
ASSSGAGADTQY
>13|TRBV19
ASSPLGPLINEQF
>9|TRBV18
ASSPLNEQF
>13|TRBV30
AWEKADGWNTEAF
>13|TRBV10-1
ASSHAGGSYNEQF
>12|TRBV5-1
ASTSGGTNEKLF
>11|TRBV7-6
ASSLPPTMKQF
>12|TRBV6-6
ASRGTGSSYEQY
>12|TRBV6-1
ASRPWELYNEQF
>13|TRBV2
ASAATSGSTGELF
>12|TRBV19
ASSIWDSNQPQH
>12|TRBV7-2
ASGAGGARETQY
>13|TRBV28
ASSFGGSESGELF
>12|TRBV7-2
ASSRGLKPYEQY
>11|TRBV10-1
ASSRELNTEAF
>11|TRBV2
ASSAKENTEAF
>12|TRBV18
ASSSGTANEKLF
>10|TRBV6-1
ASSPASYEQY
>13|TRBV10-3
AISVTGTEPYEQY
>15|TRBV5-4
ASSLEPVRSYNSPLH
>12|TRBV18
ASSLTRTGYEQY
>12|TRBV7-9
ASSLDRFSNTQY
>11|TRBV7-3
ASSSQGNYGYT
>12|TRBV13
ASSPGTSLETQY
>13|TRBV6-5
ASSLLANRGGELF
>15|TRBV28
ASSPPGLASGANVLT
>16|TRBV5-1
ASSRGLAGSTGYNEQF
>10|TRBV27
ASSSENYGYT
>13|TRBV27
ASSTGTGGDQPQH
>14|TRBV18
ASSPQASGSNQPQH
>16|TRBV7-2
ASSHSNPGLEGSYEQY
>13|TRBV2
ASSVNRGTGNTIY
>9|TRBV28
ASSLWEEQY